Only one count was recorded for the clone carrying this T cell receptor (beta chain). What it binds is unknown. Clones were sequenced by immunoSEQ multiplex PCR, and TCRdb holds only the in-frame ones, with some missing. This table has 2 million to 3 million clones, approximately 94% appearing once. The CDR3 totals 15 residues. Germline V CDR1 and CDR2: SGHDT, YYEEEE. V gave up 4 bases and J gave up 4 bases; unmatched junction bases: 7. This sample is drawn from a study of shared clonotypes between healthy human individuals. At the level of the study: The donor group consisted of two women and a few men, aged 18 to 49.

Donors included only healthy HIV-negative adults lacking recent acute infections or vaccinations. Study-wide findings and caveats: Estimated clonotype richness was generally higher in naive than memory subsets.

This receptor was identified in a man between 18 and 35 years old in good health. Some clones in this sample may be carry-over from other donors' samples. Sequencing was carried out using naive CD4+ T cells from PBMCs. Subset in this sample: CD45RA+ positively selected. This chain connects TRBV5-6 to TRBJ1-4, with 7 bases fitting TRBD1. The CDR3 sequence: CASSRQGGSNEKLFF. In DNA form, the CDR3 reads TGTGCCAGCAGCAGGCAGGGGGGAAGTAATGAAAAACTGTTTTTT. The full variable domain, its missing parts supplied by reference TRBV5-6 and TRBJ1-4, is DAGVTQSPTHLIKTRGQQVTLRCSPKSGHDTVSWYQQALGQGPQFIFQYYEEEERQRGNFPDRFSGHQFPNYSSELNVNALLLGDSALYLCASSRQGGSNEKLFFGSGTQLSVL.